This TCR beta chain was recovered during a study of T cell repertoires in aging, cancer and after chemotherapy. Across the whole study: Glioblastoma patients receiving temozolomide-based therapy gave paired samples before and after chemotherapy. Study-level findings and limits: In each cancer cohort, median generation probability increased across chemotherapy, suggesting thymic output rebounded. Age-matched healthy donors had significantly more diverse, less clonal blood TCR repertoires than untreated cancer patients. In cancer patients, declining TCR diversity with age involved lost richness and lost evenness.

Peripheral blood genomic DNA, not sorted cells or RNA, was the template. About this clonotype: Antigen specificity is unknown.

Multiplex touch-down PCR with TRB-A/B primers amplified rearranged V-D-J TRB sequences. A single record per CDR3 protein comes from TCRdb applying MiXCR to the multiplex PCR reads. Of about 2,700 distinct CDR3 sequences listed, about 25% were seen once; the top ten hold around 5.5%. The CDR3 contains 13 residues. Germline-derived CDR1 and CDR2 are DFQATT and SNEGSKA (reference sequence). V shed 7 bases and J shed 4 bases, with 16 bases lying between them. The gene calls are TRBV20-1 and TRBJ2-5, with TRBD1 as a possible D gene (5 bases). This sequence was found in a human donor with a solid tumor. Source material: blood. Here the CDR3 DNA reads TGCAGTGTGTGCAGGGCCCCACCAGAGACCCAGTACTTC. Translated, it gives CSVCRAPPETQYF.